A selection of T cell receptor beta chains follows, all from one sample in a study of patients and donors after allogeneic stem cell transplantation. A single record per CDR3 protein comes from TCRdb applying MiXCR to the RT-PCR reads. The sample holds some 960,000 distinct CDR3 sequences, approximately 18% seen once. Source material: blood, either unsorted or a sorted T cell fraction (not recorded which). These receptors were obtained from a human donor who was either an allogeneic HSCT recipient or a stem cell or donor lymphocyte infusion donor (not recorded which). It is not recorded whose cells these are; they may come from a transplant donor. The CDR3 runs from the conserved cysteine through the conserved F or W. The D gene is left open where the match is weak. The size field is filled for only some rows; it gives once, few, many or a size class.

d_gene | j_gene | v_gene | abundance | CDR3aa | CDR3nt
- | TRBJ2-2 | TRBV6-5 | - | CASSREGELFF | TGTGCCAGCTCCCGGGAGGGGGAGCTGTTTTTT
TRBD2 | TRBJ2-2 | TRBV20-1 | few | CSARDGLAGGPDTGELFF | TGCAGTGCTAGAGATGGCCTAGCGGGGGGGCCGGACACCGGGGAGCTGTTTTTT
- | TRBJ2-1 | TRBV6-5 | - | CASSYYSGSLGYNEQFF | TGTGCCAGCAGTTACTACTCCGGGAGCCTAGGCTACAATGAGCAGTTCTTC
TRBD1 | TRBJ2-7 | TRBV2 | few | CASSEERDRDYEQYF | TGTGCCAGCAGTGAGGAGAGGGACAGGGACTACGAGCAGTACTTC
- | TRBJ1-1 | TRBV10-3 | few | CAISEVMNTEAFF | TGTGCCATCAGTGAAGTGATGAACACTGAAGCTTTCTTT
- | TRBJ1-3 | TRBV4-1 | - | CASSTPWSRGNTIYF | TGCGCCAGCAGCACCCCTTGGTCCCGAGGAAACACCATATATTTT
TRBD2 | TRBJ2-1 | TRBV28 | - | CASSLAGRGSYNEQFF | TGTGCCAGCAGTTTGGCTGGGAGGGGCTCCTACAATGAGCAGTTCTTC
- | TRBJ2-3 | TRBV6-5 | few | CASSYFSRSTDTQYF | TGTGCCAGCAGTTACTTCAGCCGCAGCACAGATACGCAGTATTTT
TRBD1 | TRBJ2-6 | TRBV12-3/TRBV12-4 | many | CASRVRGRKTGANVLTF | TGTGCCAGCAGGGTTAGGGGGCGCAAAACTGGGGCCAACGTCCTGACTTTC
- | TRBJ2-3 | TRBV5-1 | - | CASSLGGYPTDTQYF | TGCGCCAGCAGCTTGGGTGGCTACCCCACAGATACGCAGTATTTT
TRBD1 | TRBJ1-2 | TRBV7-2 | - | CASSLGQQLYGYTF | TGTGCCAGCAGCTTGGGACAGCAGCTTTATGGCTACACCTTC
- | TRBJ2-5 | TRBV9 | many | CASSVDEGNQETQYF | TGTGCCAGCAGCGTAGACGAGGGGAACCAAGAGACCCAGTACTTC
TRBD2 | TRBJ2-3 | TRBV10-3 | many | CATGLAGGTDTQYF | TGTGCCACGGGACTAGCGGGAGGGACAGATACGCAGTATTTT
TRBD2 | TRBJ2-6 | TRBV11-2 | - | CASSRRAGVGANVLTF | TGTGCCAGCAGCCGTCGTGCGGGGGTCGGGGCCAACGTCCTGACTTTC
TRBD2 | TRBJ2-3 | TRBV3-1 | - | CASSQDMRTSETQYF | TGTGCCAGCAGCCAAGATATGAGGACTAGCGAAACGCAGTATTTT
- | TRBJ2-7 | TRBV30 | - | CAWSGGVNYEQYF | TGTGCCTGGAGCGGAGGGGTAAACTACGAGCAGTACTTC
- | TRBJ1-5 | TRBV20-1 | few | CSARMLGGNQPQHF | TGCAGTGCTAGAATGTTGGGAGGCAATCAGCCCCAGCATTTT
TRBD1 | TRBJ1-1 | TRBV20-1 | - | CSAVGGASVAEAFF | TGCAGTGCCGTAGGGGGCGCAAGTGTAGCTGAAGCTTTCTTT
- | TRBJ1-1 | TRBV27 | few | CASSYRHGGGMNTEAFF | TGTGCCAGCAGTTACCGACACGGGGGGGGGATGAACACTGAAGCTTTCTTT
- | TRBJ1-2 | TRBV7-9 | - | CASSLNTVNYGYTF | TGTGCCAGCAGTCTTAACACGGTTAACTATGGCTACACCTTC